This passage covers 21 T cell receptor beta chains from one sample sequenced in a study of tissue T cells after allogeneic stem cell transplantation. Profiled with immunoSEQ multiplex PCR; TCRdb holds only in-frame clones, not every one. The repertoire holds thousands of clones, about three quarters seen once, with around 5.5% in the top ten. This sample comprised blood, obtained before transplantation. The receptor source for this set is a man aged 40 to 69 who later had graft-versus-host disease after an allogeneic stem cell transplant.

Only one count was recorded for this clone. This chain links TRBV9 with TRBJ2-1, with TRBD2 identical over 7 bases. This CDR3 has 15 amino acids. The V gene's germline CDR1 is SGDLS and CDR2 YYNGEE. The V and J ends lost 3 bases and 5 bases, in that order; junction bases with no gene match: 8. The CDR3 nucleotides read TGTGCCAGCAGCGCCCCAGTGGGGGGGGACAATGAGCAGTTCTTC. Translated, it gives CASSAPVGGDNEQFF.

The V gene is TRBV7-3, the J gene TRBJ2-2, with D tentatively TRBD2 (5 bases). Between the trimmed V and J ends, which lost 1 base and 3 bases, there was a span of 12 bases. The CDR3 covers 16 residues. Germline V lookup: CDR1 SGHTA, CDR2 FQGTGA. The CDR3 DNA reads TGTGCCAGCAGCTTAAACGGACCCGGGGACACCGGGGAGCTGTTTTTT. It specifies CASSLNGPGDTGELFF.

The chain carries TRBV2 and TRBJ2-3; TRBD2 matches 10 bases. The CDR3 consists of 14 residues. J lost 1 base, V lost 5 bases, and 0 bases had no gene match. The germline CDR1 and CDR2 sequences are SNHLY and FYNNEI. This chain's CDR3 is CASSTSGGTDTQYF. The CDR3 DNA follows: TGTGCCAGCAGTACTAGCGGGGGCACAGATACGCAGTATTTT.

The rearrangement uses TRBV27 and TRBJ2-3; perhaps TRBD1 as D (5 bases). The V gene's germline CDR1 is MNHEY and CDR2 SMNVEV (reference sequence). This CDR3 comprises 13 residues. V was pared by 7 bases and J by 2 bases, with 10 bases between. The CDR3 DNA reads as TGTGCCAGCAACAGGCCGAACACAGATACGCAGTATTTT. Encoded protein: CASNRPNTDTQYF.

J is TRBJ2-6 and V is TRBV11-2; D perhaps matches TRBD1 (6 bases). The CDR3 runs 18 residues. Germline assignment: CDR1 SGHAT and CDR2 FQNNGV. V dropped 4 bases and J dropped 0 bases, with 16 bases sitting between them. The CDR3 DNA is TGTGCCAGCAGCTCCCGACAGGCGCTAATCTCTGGGGCCAACGTCCTGACTTTC. Translation gives CASSSRQALISGANVLTF.

This clone was observed a handful of times. The genes are TRBV7-9 and TRBJ1-1, with TRBD1 as a possible D gene (6 bases). This CDR3 is 15 amino acids long. Germline CDR1 and CDR2: SEHNR and FQNEAQ (reference sequence). V lost 4 bases and J 0 bases, leaving 12 bases between the germline ends. In DNA, the CDR3 is TGTGCCAGCAGCTACCTTGGGACACTGAACACTGAAGCTTTCTTT. This encodes CASSYLGTLNTEAFF.

This chain joins TRBV12-3 or TRBV12-4 and TRBJ1-6; D may be TRBD1 (5 bases). The CDR3 runs 11 residues. V was cut by 6 bases and J by 11 bases, with 8 bases left in between. The CDR3 DNA reads as TGTGCCAGCAGCTCAGGGACACCCCTCCACTTT. Its translation is CASSSGTPLHF.

V usage is TRBV7-2 and J usage is TRBJ1-5; a weak D match, TRBD1 (6 bases). Trimming stripped 3 bases from V and 5 bases from J, with 14 bases between. Germline values: CDR1 SGHTA, CDR2 FQGNSA. The CDR3 covers 15 residues. The CDR3 loop reads CASSFTGTSYQPQHF. The CDR3 region has the DNA TGTGCCAGCAGCTTCACCGGGACAAGCTATCAGCCCCAGCATTTT.

The chain is built from TRBV27 and TRBJ2-7; 7 bases align to TRBD1. J gave up 2 bases and V 5 bases, and 6 bases lay outside the gene matches. Germline V gene lookup returns CDR1 MNHEY and CDR2 SMNVEV (reference sequence). The CDR3 consists of 14 residues. The CDR3 sequence is CASSPGQSTYEQYF. CDR3 coding DNA: TGTGCCAGCAGTCCGGGACAGTCAACCTACGAGCAGTACTTC.

V and J are TRBV30 and TRBJ2-7; no clear D. This CDR3 is 11 amino acids long. Germline V gene sequence: CDR1 GTSNPN, CDR2 SVGIG (reference sequence). Trimming shortened V by 4 bases and J by 1 base, and 5 bases separated the two germline ends. CDR3 nucleotide sequence: TGTGCCTGGACAGGTTCCTACGAGCAGTACTTC. This translates into CAWTGSYEQYF.

V and J are TRBV24-1 and TRBJ1-2; weak D call: TRBD1 (6 bases). Per the germline V gene, CDR1 is KGHDR and CDR2 is SFDVKD. Trimming took off 4 bases at V and 4 bases at J, with 12 bases between the two ends. The CDR3 consists of 14 residues. The CDR3 DNA is TGTGCCACCAGTGACCTCGGACAGTCCTATGGCTACACCTTC. It specifies CATSDLGQSYGYTF.

A few counts support this clone. The V call is TRBV9, the J call TRBJ2-7; D may be TRBD1 (6 bases). Per the germline V gene, CDR1 is SGDLS and CDR2 is YYNGEE. Trimming left V 4 bases short and J 3 bases short, with 17 bases between. CDR3 length: 15 amino acids. CDR3 amino acids: CASSQGRTILYEQYF. CDR3 sequence (DNA): TGTGCCAGCAGCCAGGGGAGAACCATCCTCTACGAGCAGTACTTC.

This rearrangement joins TRBV7-6 to TRBJ2-7; D gene ambiguous. From germline, CDR1 is SGHVS and CDR2 FNYEAQ. V lost 5 bases and J lost 0, with 8 bases in between. This CDR3 is built from 13 residues. The CDR3 DNA follows: TGTGCCAGCAGCCCTGTCCTCTCCTACGAGCAGTACTTC. As protein: CASSPVLSYEQYF.

The chain uses TRBV30 and TRBJ1-2; the D gene is possibly TRBD1 (5 bases). The CDR3 covers 13 residues. V dropped 0 bases and J dropped 5 bases, with 10 bases sitting between them. Germline CDR1 and CDR2: GTSNPN and SVGIG (reference sequence). CDR3 nucleotides: TGTGCCTGGAGTGTCAGGGAAAGGTATGGCTACACCTTC. It is translated as CAWSVRERYGYTF. The full variable domain, completed using reference TRBV30 and TRBJ1-2, is SQTIHQWPATLVQPVGSPLSLECTVEGTSNPNLYWYRQAAGRGLQLLFYSVGIGQISSEVPQNLSASRPQDRQFILSSKKLLLSDSGFYLCAWSVRERYGYTFGSGTRLTVV.

The V and J genes are TRBV5-8 and TRBJ2-6, with TRBD2 as a possible D gene (5 bases). This CDR3 region has 17 residues. Trimming stripped 0 bases from V and 0 bases from J, with 10 bases between. CDR1 is SGHTS, CDR2 YDEGEE, per germline. CDR3 nucleotide sequence: TGTGCCAGCAGCTTGGGGACTTTTTACTCTGGGGCCAACGTCCTGACTTTC. Translated, it gives CASSLGTFYSGANVLTF. Filled out from reference TRBV5-8 and TRBJ2-6, the complete variable domain reads EAGVTQSPTHLIKTRGQQATLRCSPISGHTSVYWYQQALGLGLQFLLWYDEGEERNRGNFPPRFSGRQFPNYSSELNVNALELEDSALYLCASSLGTFYSGANVLTFGAGSRLTVL.

This chain joins TRBV19 and TRBJ1-5; 7 bases fit TRBD1. Trimming took 3 bases from V and 7 from J; bases not matched to a gene: 6. The CDR3 has 14 amino acids. Per germline, CDR1 LNHDA and CDR2 SQIVND (reference sequence). The CDR3 reads CASSINRGAQPQHF. The CDR3 region has the DNA TGTGCCAGTAGTATCAACAGGGGCGCACAGCCCCAGCATTTT.

This chain connects TRBV6-5 to TRBJ2-3, with 10 nucleotides matching TRBD2. The germline CDR1 and CDR2 sequences are MNHEY and SVGAGI. The CDR3 covers 15 residues. The V and J ends lost 2 bases and 4 bases, in that order; junction bases with no gene match: 3. The DNA for the CDR3 is TGTGCCAGCAGTTACAGAGCGGGGGGGCCAGATACGCAGTATTTT. This gives the protein CASSYRAGGPDTQYF.

The chain links TRBV6-5 to TRBJ2-1; a possible D gene is TRBD1 (5 bases). The CDR3 sequence is 13 residues long. Germline V gene lookup returns CDR1 MNHEY and CDR2 SVGAGI. V was cut by 4 bases and J by 4 bases, with 8 bases left in between. Here the CDR3 reads CASSSQGYNEQFF. In DNA form, the CDR3 reads TGTGCCAGCAGTTCCCAGGGATACAATGAGCAGTTCTTC.

The V gene is TRBV28, the J gene TRBJ1-2; 9 bases are a match to TRBD1. This CDR3 is 13 amino acids long. Germline V lookup: CDR1 MDHEN, CDR2 SYDVKM. The trim removed 11 bases at V and 6 bases at J, leaving 10 bases unmatched. CDR3: CAVQGARVNGYTF. In DNA form, the CDR3 reads TGTGCCGTACAGGGGGCGCGAGTCAATGGCTACACCTTC.

The V call is TRBV10-3, the J call TRBJ2-3; the D gene is possibly TRBD2 (6 bases). V lost 6 bases, J lost 0 bases, and 25 bases lay in between. The CDR3 has 19 amino acids. Germline CDR1 and CDR2: ENHRY and SYGVKD. The CDR3: CAIRDVGSPNPTSTDTQYF. The CDR3 nucleotides are TGTGCCATCAGGGATGTCGGGAGCCCTAATCCAACTAGCACAGATACGCAGTATTTT.

This sequence joins TRBV5-1 and TRBJ2-1, with 9 bases that match TRBD2. In germline, CDR1 is SGHRS, CDR2 YFSETQ. Germline trimming cut 0 bases from V and 2 bases from J; bases unmatched to any gene: 9. The CDR3 spans 18 residues. CDR3 DNA: TGCGCCAGCAGCTTGGAGGTCGGGGCGGGAGGGACCTACAATGAGCAGTTCTTC. This codes for CASSLEVGAGGTYNEQFF. Together with reference TRBV5-1 and TRBJ2-1, the CDR3 gives the full variable domain: KAGVTQTPRYLIKTRGQQVTLSCSPISGHRSVSWYQQTPGQGLQFLFEYFSETQRNKGNFPGRFSGRQFSNSRSEMNVSTLELGDSALYLCASSLEVGAGGTYNEQFFGPGTRLTVL.